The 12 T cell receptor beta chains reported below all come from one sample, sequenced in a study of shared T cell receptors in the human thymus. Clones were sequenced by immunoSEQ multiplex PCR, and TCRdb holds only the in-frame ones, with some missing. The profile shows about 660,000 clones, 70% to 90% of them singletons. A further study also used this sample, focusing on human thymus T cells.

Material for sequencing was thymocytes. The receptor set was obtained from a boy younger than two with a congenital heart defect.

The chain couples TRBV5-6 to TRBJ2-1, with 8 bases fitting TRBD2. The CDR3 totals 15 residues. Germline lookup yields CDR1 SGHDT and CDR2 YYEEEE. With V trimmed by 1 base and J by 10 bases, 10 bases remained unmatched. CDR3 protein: CASSLYSGTTMEQFF. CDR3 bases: TGTGCCAGCAGCTTGTATAGCGGGACCACAATGGAGCAGTTCTTC.

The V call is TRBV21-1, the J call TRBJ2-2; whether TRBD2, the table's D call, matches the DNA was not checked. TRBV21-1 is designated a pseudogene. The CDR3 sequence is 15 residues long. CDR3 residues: CASSPRLEITGELFF. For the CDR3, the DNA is TGTGCCAGCAGCCCGCGCCTGGAGATCACCGGGGAGCTGTTTTTT.

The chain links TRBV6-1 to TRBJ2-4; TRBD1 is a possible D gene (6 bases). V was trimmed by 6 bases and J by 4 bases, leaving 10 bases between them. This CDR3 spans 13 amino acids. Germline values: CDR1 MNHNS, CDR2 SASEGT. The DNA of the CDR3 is TGTGCCAGCAGGCAGGACAGAAAAAACATTCAGTACTTC. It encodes CASRQDRKNIQYF.

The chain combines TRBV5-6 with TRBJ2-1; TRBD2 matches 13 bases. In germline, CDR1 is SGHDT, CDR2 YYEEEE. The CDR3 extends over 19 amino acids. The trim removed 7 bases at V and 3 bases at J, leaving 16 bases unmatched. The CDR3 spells CASSPYPGLAGPIYNEQFF. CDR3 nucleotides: TGTGCCAGCTCGCCGTACCCGGGACTAGCGGGACCCATCTACAATGAGCAGTTCTTC.

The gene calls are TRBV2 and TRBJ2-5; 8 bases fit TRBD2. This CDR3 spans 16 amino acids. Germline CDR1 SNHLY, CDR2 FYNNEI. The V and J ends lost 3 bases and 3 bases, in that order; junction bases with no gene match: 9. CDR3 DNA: TGTGCCAGCAGTGAGGGAAGCGGGAGTAGGGAAGAGACCCAGTACTTC. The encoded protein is CASSEGSGSREETQYF.

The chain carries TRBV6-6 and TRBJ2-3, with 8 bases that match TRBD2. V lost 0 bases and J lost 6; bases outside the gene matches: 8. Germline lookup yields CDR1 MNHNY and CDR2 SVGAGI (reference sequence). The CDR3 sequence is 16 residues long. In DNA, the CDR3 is TGTGCCAGCAGTTACTCTACCGGGGGGGGGTGGGATACGCAGTATTTT. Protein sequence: CASSYSTGGGWDTQYF.

The CDR3 here is CASSPGVSYEQYF. DNA for the CDR3: TGTGCCAGCAGCCCAGGGGTCTCCTACGAGCAGTACTTC. The chain is built from TRBV9 and TRBJ2-7, with a weak D call TRBD1 (6 bases). Looked up from germline, CDR1 is SGDLS and CDR2 is YYNGEE. The length of the CDR3 is 13 residues. V was clipped by 4 bases and J by 0 bases, with 8 bases between them.

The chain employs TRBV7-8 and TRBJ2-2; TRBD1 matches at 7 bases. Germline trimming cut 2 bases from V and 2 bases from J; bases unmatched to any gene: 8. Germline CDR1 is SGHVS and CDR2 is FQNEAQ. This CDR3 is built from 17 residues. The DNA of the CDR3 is TGTGCCAGCAGCTTAAACCTCGGGACAGTAAACACCGGGGAGCTGTTTTTT. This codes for CASSLNLGTVNTGELFF.

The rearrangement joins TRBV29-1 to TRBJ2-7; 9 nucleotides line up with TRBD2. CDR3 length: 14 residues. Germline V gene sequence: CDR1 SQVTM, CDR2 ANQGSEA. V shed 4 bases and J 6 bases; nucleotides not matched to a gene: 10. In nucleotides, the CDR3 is TGCAGCGTTGTCGCGGGAGGGCCCTCGGGCGAGCAGTACTTC. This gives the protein CSVVAGGPSGEQYF.

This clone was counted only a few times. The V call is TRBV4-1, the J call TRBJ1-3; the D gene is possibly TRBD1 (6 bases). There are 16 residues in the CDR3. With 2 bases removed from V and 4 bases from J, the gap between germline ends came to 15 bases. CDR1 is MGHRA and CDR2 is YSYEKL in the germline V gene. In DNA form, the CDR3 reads TGCGCCAGCAGCCAATCCGACAGGCTGGAAGGAAACACCATATATTTT. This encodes CASSQSDRLEGNTIYF.

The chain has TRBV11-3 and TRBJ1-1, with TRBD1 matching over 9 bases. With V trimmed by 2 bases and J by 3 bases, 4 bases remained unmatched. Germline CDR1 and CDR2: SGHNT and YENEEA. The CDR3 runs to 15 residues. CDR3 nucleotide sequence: TGTGCCAGCAGCTTAAGACAGGGGGAGGACACTGAAGCTTTCTTT. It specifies CASSLRQGEDTEAFF.

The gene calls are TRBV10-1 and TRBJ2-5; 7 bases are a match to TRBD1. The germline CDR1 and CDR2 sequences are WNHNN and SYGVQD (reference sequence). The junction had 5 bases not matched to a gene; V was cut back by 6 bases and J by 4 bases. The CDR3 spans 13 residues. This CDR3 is CASRGTEAETQYF. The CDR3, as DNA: TGCGCCAGCAGGGGGACAGAGGCAGAGACCCAGTACTTC.